These 29 T cell receptor beta chains came from one sample sequenced in a study of T cells in Graves' hyperthyroidism and ophthalmopathy. Amplified TCR beta CDR3 regions derived from RNA transcripts. TCR CDR3 underwent first-round RT-PCR with the HTBI primer set. In TCRdb, the multiplex PCR reads were re-called with MiXCR into one record per CDR3 protein. The data contain around 720,000 distinct CDR3 sequences, roughly 32% of them singletons. The material sequenced was blood. The receptors were gathered from a woman in her thirties or forties with Graves' hyperthyroidism.

This chain joins TRBV7-2 and TRBJ2-7, with TRBD2 as a possible D gene (7 bases). This CDR3 comprises 15 residues. CDR1 is SGHTA, CDR2 FQGNSA, per germline. V lost 7 bases and J lost 0, with 16 bases in between. The CDR3 loop reads CASTPGGGASYEQYF. The CDR3 nucleotides read TGTGCCAGCACTCCAGGAGGGGGGGCCTCCTACGAGCAGTACTTC.

This clonotype was recorded a few times. The gene calls are TRBV7-2 and TRBJ2-2, with 11 positions matching TRBD2. The V and J ends lost 5 bases and 9 bases, in that order; junction bases with no gene match: 5. This CDR3 spans 14 amino acids. Germline CDR1 reads SGHTA; CDR2 reads FQGNSA. This chain's CDR3 is CASSLSGGARELFF. The CDR3 DNA is TGTGCCAGCAGCCTTAGCGGGGGGGCGAGGGAGCTGTTTTTT.

To note about this clonotype: At one boundary the junction diverges from the germline segment, which might be a read error. This CDR3 is CASSYRRPEAFF. Here the CDR3 DNA reads TGTGCCAGCAGTTACCGTAGGCCGGAAGCTTTCTTT. The chain joins TRBV10-2 to TRBJ1-1; no clear D. The germline gives CDR1 WSHSY, CDR2 SAAADI. CDR3 length equals 12 residues.

This clonotype came up many times. This chain's CDR3 is CASSSSGGLTPLHF. In nucleotides, the CDR3 is TGTGCCAGTTCATCCTCGGGGGGGCTGACACCCCTCCACTTT. The chain couples TRBV19 to TRBJ1-6; perhaps TRBD1 as D (6 bases). The CDR3 has 14 residues. Germline-derived CDR1 and CDR2 are LNHDA and SQIVND (reference sequence). V was shortened by 8 bases and J by 11 bases, with 19 bases between the two germline ends.

This clonotype was found a few times. The chain joins TRBV5-1 to TRBJ1-1, with D possibly being TRBD1 (5 bases). CDR1 is SGHRS, CDR2 YFSETQ, per germline. V lost 1 base and J 6 bases, leaving 10 bases between the germline ends. The CDR3 has 13 amino acids. CDR3 sequence (DNA): TGCGCCAGCAGCTTGACTGAGGGGCCTGAAGCTTTCTTT. Translating it yields CASSLTEGPEAFF.

Notes on this clonotype: This may come from a read error, since a much larger clone is one base off. The chain couples TRBV6-5 to TRBJ1-1; no definite D call. This CDR3 is 13 amino acids long. CDR1 is MNHEY, CDR2 SVGAGI, per germline. CDR3: CAISYGEGTEAFF. Here the CDR3 DNA reads TGTGCCATCAGTTACGGTGAAGGTACTGAAGCTTTCTTT.

This clonotype was seen repeatedly, ten times or more. For the CDR3, the DNA is TGTGCCATCAGTGAGTCGGGAAATAACTATGGCTACACCTTC. Its protein product is CAISESGNNYGYTF. V usage is TRBV10-3 and J usage is TRBJ1-2; no definite D call. The CDR3 totals 14 residues. Trimming removed 0 bases at V and 1 base at J, with 6 bases between. Germline V gives CDR1 ENHRY, CDR2 SYGVKD.

This clonotype was counted at least ten times. The chain links TRBV19 to TRBJ1-4; 7 positions match TRBD1. CDR3 length: 15 residues. In germline, CDR1 is LNHDA, CDR2 SQIVND (reference sequence). The V and J ends lost 5 bases and 6 bases, in that order; junction bases with no gene match: 9. The CDR3 bases are TGTGCCAGTAGTCGGGACAGCCGACAAGATGAAAAACTGTTTTTT. It specifies CASSRDSRQDEKLFF.

The J gene is TRBJ2-5, the V gene TRBV7-6, with 9 bases fitting TRBD2. Germline CDR1 and CDR2: SGHVS and FNYEAQ. The CDR3 covers 17 residues. J lost 5 bases, V lost 5 bases, and 15 bases had no gene match. CDR3 coding DNA: TGTGCCAGCAGCCCAGATCAGTCTGCGGGGGGGCTGGAGACCCAGTACTTC. The encoded protein is CASSPDQSAGGLETQYF.

This chain joins TRBV6-6 and TRBJ1-1; the D gene is possibly TRBD1 (6 bases). Trimming left V 4 bases short and J 1 base short, with 13 bases between. The length of the CDR3 is 15 residues. Germline lookup yields CDR1 MNHNY and CDR2 SVGAGI (reference sequence). The CDR3 loop reads CASSLLGTTNTEAFF. DNA of the CDR3: TGTGCCAGCAGTTTATTGGGGACAACGAACACTGAAGCTTTCTTT.

In regard to this clonotype: With a much larger clone just one base away, this may be a read error. V and J are TRBV7-9 and TRBJ2-7; no clear D gene. The CDR3 is made up of 14 amino acids. Per germline, CDR1 SEHNR and CDR2 FQNEAQ (reference sequence). CDR3 loop: CASSPPGGSYGQYF. The CDR3 DNA follows: TGTGCCAGCAGCCCCCCTGGCGGTTCCTACGGGCAGTACTTC.

This clonotype was counted at least ten times. The V gene is TRBV28, the J gene TRBJ2-6; no clear D. This CDR3 is 13 amino acids long. CDR1 and CDR2 from the germline V gene are MDHEN and SYDVKM. V gave up 8 bases and J gave up 2 bases, with 7 bases separating them. CDR3 sequence reads: CASRETGANVLTF. The CDR3 DNA is TGTGCCAGCCGCGAGACTGGGGCCAACGTCCTGACTTTC.

Comment on this clonotype: A read error is possible here, since a much larger clone lies one base away. V usage is TRBV15 and J usage is TRBJ1-2, with D possibly TRBD1 on 5 matching bases. Germline V gene lookup returns CDR1 LNHNV and CDR2 YYDKDF (reference sequence). The CDR3 totals 13 residues. This CDR3 is CAASRAGVYGYTF. In DNA, the CDR3 is TGTGCCGCCAGCAGAGCGGGGGTTTATGGCTACACCTTC.

V is TRBV6-5 and J is TRBJ1-3; D is unresolved. This CDR3 is built from 13 residues. V dropped 6 bases and J dropped 4 bases, with 10 bases sitting between them. Per the germline V gene, CDR1 is MNHEY and CDR2 is SVGAGI. CDR3: CASRLTAGNTIYF. The DNA of the CDR3 is TGTGCCAGCAGGCTAACCGCGGGAAACACCATATATTTT.

This clonotype has ten or more counts. The CDR3 bases are TGTGCCAGCAGCCCCTCATACGGAGATGGTCAGCCCCAGCATTTT. It codes for CASSPSYGDGQPQHF. The chain joins TRBV7-2 to TRBJ1-5; no clear D. Deletions cut 5 bases from V and 6 bases from J, with 17 bases between. This CDR3 has 15 residues. Germline assignment: CDR1 SGHTA and CDR2 FQGNSA.

This clonotype was found a few times. The chain couples TRBV12-3 or TRBV12-4 to TRBJ1-6, with 7 bases aligning to TRBD1. The trim removed 5 bases at V and 6 bases at J, leaving 4 bases unmatched. The CDR3 length is 14 residues. The CDR3 loop reads CASSHNRGNSPLHF. The CDR3 coding sequence is TGTGCCAGCAGTCATAACAGGGGTAATTCACCCCTCCACTTT.

This clonotype was found a few times. This chain uses TRBV6-6 with TRBJ1-4; 8 positions agree with TRBD1. Trimming at V came to 8 bases and at J to 7 bases, leaving 9 bases not matched to a gene. Germline loops: CDR1 MNHNY, CDR2 SVGAGI (reference sequence). The length of the CDR3 is 14 residues. The CDR3 nucleotides are TGTGCCAGCGGCGTACAGGGGGACGGTGAAAAACTGTTTTTT. The encoded protein is CASGVQGDGEKLFF.

This clonotype was seen a few times. The chain combines TRBV2 with TRBJ2-7, with 10 bases identical to TRBD1. The CDR3 has 15 amino acids. The V gene end was trimmed by 4 bases and the J gene end by 0 bases; junction bases not matched to a gene: 3. The germline V gene has CDR1 SNHLY and CDR2 FYNNEI. The CDR3 bases are TGTGCCAGCAGTGGGGACAGGGGAGTCTCCTACGAGCAGTACTTC. It specifies CASSGDRGVSYEQYF.

This clonotype was counted at least ten times. The DNA of the CDR3 is TGTGCCAGCAGCCGATTATGGGATCACCAGGGGGCAGACGAGCAGTACTTC. Translating gives CASSRLWDHQGADEQYF. V is TRBV7-2 and J is TRBJ2-7, with 8 bases lining up with TRBD1. Germline trimming cut 5 bases from V and 5 bases from J; bases unmatched to any gene: 17. The length of the CDR3 is 17 residues. Germline lookup yields CDR1 SGHTA and CDR2 FQGNSA.

Worth noting for this clonotype: A much larger clone is a single base away; this may be a read error. This chain links TRBV9 with TRBJ2-7, with D tentatively TRBD1 or TRBD2 (5 bases each). The germline V gene has CDR1 SGDLS and CDR2 YYNGEE. This CDR3 has 14 amino acids. V gave up 4 bases and J gave up 3 bases, with 14 bases separating them. The DNA for the CDR3 is TGTGCCAGCAGCTTCGAGGGACGGCGCTACGAGCAGTACTTC. It specifies CASSFEGRRYEQYF.

This clonotype was seen a single time. The junction does not match germline at one end; this may be a read error. The J gene is TRBJ2-2, the V gene TRBV24-1, with 9 bases identical to TRBD1. Per the germline V gene, CDR1 is KGHDR and CDR2 is SFDVKD. The CDR3 covers 14 residues. As DNA, the CDR3 is TGTGCCACGAGACCCACAGGGGGCACCGGGGGGCTGTTTTTT. Translated: CATRPTGGTGGLFF.

This clonotype was seen ten or more times. The chain joins TRBV7-2 to TRBJ2-7, with D tentatively TRBD2 (7 bases). Trimming stripped 6 bases from V and 3 bases from J, with 12 bases between. There are 13 residues in the CDR3. The germline gives CDR1 SGHTA, CDR2 FQGNSA. The CDR3 nucleotides read TGTGCCAGCAGACTAAGGGGGGGCTACGAGCAGTACTTC. Translated, it gives CASRLRGGYEQYF.

This clonotype has a handful of counts. Sequence at one end of the junction differs from germline and may be a read error. This rearrangement joins TRBV7-9 to TRBJ1-1; tentative D call: TRBD1 (6 bases). Germline loops: CDR1 SEHNR, CDR2 FQNEAQ (reference sequence). This CDR3 is 16 amino acids long. The CDR3 bases are TGTGCCAGCAGCTTAGCCTCAGGGGATGGGAACGCTGAAGCTTTCTTT. Translation gives CASSLASGDGNAEAFF.

The chain joins TRBV7-2 to TRBJ1-2; D is unresolved. Looked up from germline, CDR1 is SGHTA and CDR2 is FQGNSA. This CDR3 is 14 amino acids long. Trimming removed 5 bases from V and 1 base from J, with 11 bases in between. Written as DNA, the CDR3 is TGTGCCAGCAGCCCATTCGGGGTTAACTATGGCTACACCTTC. Its protein product is CASSPFGVNYGYTF.

This clonotype was counted a few times. This chain links TRBV5-1 with TRBJ1-2; no clear D. V was cut by 2 bases and J by 6 bases, with 8 bases left in between. This CDR3 has 12 amino acids. Germline CDR1 and CDR2: SGHRS and YFSETQ. Written as DNA, the CDR3 is TGCGCCAGCAGCTTAGAAAAAGATGGCTACACCTTC. Protein sequence: CASSLEKDGYTF.

There are many counts of this clonotype. The chain joins TRBV15 to TRBJ1-5; D call uncertain. V was cut by 9 bases and J by 10 bases, with 16 bases left in between. This CDR3 is 12 amino acids long. Germline V gene lookup returns CDR1 LNHNV and CDR2 YYDKDF (reference sequence). DNA for the CDR3: TGTGCCACTAAGGGCTCCGGTGGACCCCAGCATTTT. Amino acid sequence: CATKGSGGPQHF.

The chain links TRBV10-3 to TRBJ2-7, with unresolved D. This CDR3 has 15 residues. V lost 0 bases to trimming and J lost 0 bases, with 9 bases between them. Germline CDR1 reads ENHRY; CDR2 reads SYGVKD. The CDR3 coding sequence is TGTGCCATCAGTGAGTCGTCCACGGGCTCCTACGAGCAGTACTTC. It specifies CAISESSTGSYEQYF.

The chain couples TRBV5-4 to TRBJ1-1; D unresolved. The V gene's germline CDR1 is SGHNT and CDR2 YYREEE (reference sequence). Deletions cut 10 bases from V and 4 bases from J, with 14 bases between. The CDR3 spans 12 residues. Written as DNA, the CDR3 is TGTGCCTCGGTCGCGGGAGGCACTGAAGCTTTCTTT. Its translation: CASVAGGTEAFF.

Points on this clonotype: One junction end does not reproduce the germline sequence, and a read error may be involved. This sequence joins TRBV24-1 and TRBJ1-1; 8 positions match TRBD1. The length of the CDR3 is 13 residues. Germline V CDR1 and CDR2: KGHDR, SFDVKD. CDR3 bases: TGTGCCAGCAGTTTGGGGACAGGCTCAGGAGCTTTCTTT. It is translated as CASSLGTGSGAFF.